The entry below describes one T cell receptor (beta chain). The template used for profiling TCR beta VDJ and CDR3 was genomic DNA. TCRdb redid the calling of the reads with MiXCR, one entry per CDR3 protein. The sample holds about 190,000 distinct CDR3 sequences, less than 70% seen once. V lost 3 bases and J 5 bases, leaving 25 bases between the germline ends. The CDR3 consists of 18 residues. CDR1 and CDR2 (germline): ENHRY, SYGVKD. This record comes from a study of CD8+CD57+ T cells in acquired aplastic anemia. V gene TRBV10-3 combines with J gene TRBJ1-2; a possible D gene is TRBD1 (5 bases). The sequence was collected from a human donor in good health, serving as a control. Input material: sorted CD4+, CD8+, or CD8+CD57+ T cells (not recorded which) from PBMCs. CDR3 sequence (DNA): TGTGCCATCAGTGAAGGGGAAAGACGGGGGAGACTCGGATATGGCTACACCTTC. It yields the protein CAISEGERRGRLGYGYTF.